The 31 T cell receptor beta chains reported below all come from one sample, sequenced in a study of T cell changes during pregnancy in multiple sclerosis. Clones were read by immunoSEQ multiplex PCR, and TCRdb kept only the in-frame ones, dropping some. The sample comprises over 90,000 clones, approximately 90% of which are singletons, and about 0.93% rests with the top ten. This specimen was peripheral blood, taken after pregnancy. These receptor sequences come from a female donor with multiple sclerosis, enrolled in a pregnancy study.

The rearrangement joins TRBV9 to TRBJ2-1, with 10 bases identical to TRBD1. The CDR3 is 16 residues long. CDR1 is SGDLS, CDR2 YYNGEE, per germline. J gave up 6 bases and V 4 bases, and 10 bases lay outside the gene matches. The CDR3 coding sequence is TGTGCCAGCAGCTCTCTCAGACAGGGGGCGAGCAATGAGCAGTTCTTC. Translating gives CASSSLRQGASNEQFF.

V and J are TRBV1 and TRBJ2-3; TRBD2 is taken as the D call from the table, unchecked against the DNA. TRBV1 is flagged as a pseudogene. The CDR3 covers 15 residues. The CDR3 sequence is CTSSPRRVSPNTQYF. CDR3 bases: TGCACCAGCAGCCCGCGCCGAGTTAGCCCCAATACGCAGTATTTT.

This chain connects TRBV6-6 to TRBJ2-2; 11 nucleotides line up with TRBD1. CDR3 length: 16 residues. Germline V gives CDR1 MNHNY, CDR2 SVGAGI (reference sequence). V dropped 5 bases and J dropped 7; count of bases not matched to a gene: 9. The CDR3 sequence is CASSKLRDRGVGELFF. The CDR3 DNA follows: TGTGCCAGCAGTAAACTCCGGGACAGGGGGGTCGGGGAGCTGTTTTTT.

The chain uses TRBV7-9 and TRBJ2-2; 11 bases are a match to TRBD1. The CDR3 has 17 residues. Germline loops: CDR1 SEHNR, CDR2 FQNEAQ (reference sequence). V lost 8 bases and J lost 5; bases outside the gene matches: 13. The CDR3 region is CASGRRPGTGGTGELFF. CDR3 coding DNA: TGTGCCAGCGGGAGACGCCCCGGGACAGGGGGAACCGGGGAGCTGTTTTTT.

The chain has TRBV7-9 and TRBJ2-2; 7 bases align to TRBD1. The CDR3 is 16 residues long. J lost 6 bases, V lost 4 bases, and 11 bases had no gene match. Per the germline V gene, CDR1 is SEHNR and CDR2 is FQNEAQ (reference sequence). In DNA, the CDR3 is TGTGCCAGCAGCTCCGGACGACAGGGATTGGCCGGGGAGCTGTTTTTT. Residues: CASSSGRQGLAGELFF.

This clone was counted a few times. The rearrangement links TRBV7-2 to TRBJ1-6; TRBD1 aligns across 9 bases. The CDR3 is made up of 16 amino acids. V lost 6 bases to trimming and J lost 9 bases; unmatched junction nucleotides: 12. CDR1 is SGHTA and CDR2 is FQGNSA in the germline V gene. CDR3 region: CASSPGQGSWGSPLHF. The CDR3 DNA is TGTGCCAGCAGTCCGGGACAGGGATCATGGGGTTCACCCCTCCACTTT.

In DNA form, the CDR3 reads TGTGCCAGCAGCGGCACAGGGGGCGACTATGGCTACACCTTC. Protein: CASSGTGGDYGYTF. V is TRBV9 and J is TRBJ1-2, with 9 bases identical to TRBD1. Germline V gives CDR1 SGDLS, CDR2 YYNGEE. V gave up 3 bases and J gave up 3 bases; unmatched junction bases: 3. This CDR3 is built from 14 residues.

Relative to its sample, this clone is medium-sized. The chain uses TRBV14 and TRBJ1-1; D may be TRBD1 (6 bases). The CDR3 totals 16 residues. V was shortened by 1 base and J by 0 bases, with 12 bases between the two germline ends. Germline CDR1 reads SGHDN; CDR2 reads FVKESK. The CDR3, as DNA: TGTGCCAGCAGCCAAGTTCCCGGGACAATGAACACTGAAGCTTTCTTT. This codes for CASSQVPGTMNTEAFF. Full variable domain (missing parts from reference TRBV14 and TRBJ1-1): EAGVTQFPSHSVIEKGQTVTLRCDPISGHDNLYWYRRVMGKEIKFLLHFVKESKQDESGMPNNRFLAERTGGTYSTLKVQPAELEDSGVYFCASSQVPGTMNTEAFFGQGTRLTVV.

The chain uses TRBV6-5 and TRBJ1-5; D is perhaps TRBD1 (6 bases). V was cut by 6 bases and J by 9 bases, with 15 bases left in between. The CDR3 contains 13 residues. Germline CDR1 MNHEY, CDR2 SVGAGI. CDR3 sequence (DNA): TGTGCCAGCAGCTCGGACAGACTGGGGCCCCAGCATTTT. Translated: CASSSDRLGPQHF.

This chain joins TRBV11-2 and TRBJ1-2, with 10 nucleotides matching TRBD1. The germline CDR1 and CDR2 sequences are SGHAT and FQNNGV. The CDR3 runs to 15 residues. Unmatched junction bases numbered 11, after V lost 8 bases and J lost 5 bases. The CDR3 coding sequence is TGTGCCAGCTCACTTCCAGGACAGGGGGGATATGGCTACACCTTC. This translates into CASSLPGQGGYGYTF.

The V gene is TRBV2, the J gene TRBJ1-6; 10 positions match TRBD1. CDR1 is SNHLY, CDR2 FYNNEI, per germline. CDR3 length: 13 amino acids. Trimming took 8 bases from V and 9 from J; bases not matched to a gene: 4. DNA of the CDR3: TGTGCCAGCTATGGACAGGGGGTTTCACCCCTCCACTTT. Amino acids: CASYGQGVSPLHF.

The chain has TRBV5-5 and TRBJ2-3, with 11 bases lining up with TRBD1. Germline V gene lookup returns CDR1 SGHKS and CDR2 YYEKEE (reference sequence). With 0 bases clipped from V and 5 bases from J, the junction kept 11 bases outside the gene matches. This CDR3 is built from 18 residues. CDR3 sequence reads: CASSLGTGTGGKGDTQYF. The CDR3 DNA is TGTGCCAGCAGCTTGGGAACCGGGACAGGGGGTAAGGGAGATACGCAGTATTTT.

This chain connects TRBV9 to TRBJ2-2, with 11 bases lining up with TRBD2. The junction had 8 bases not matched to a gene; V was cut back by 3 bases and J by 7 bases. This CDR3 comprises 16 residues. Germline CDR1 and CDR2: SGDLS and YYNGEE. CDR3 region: CASSATSGGFSGELFF. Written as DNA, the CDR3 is TGTGCCAGCAGCGCAACTAGCGGGGGCTTCAGCGGGGAGCTGTTTTTT.

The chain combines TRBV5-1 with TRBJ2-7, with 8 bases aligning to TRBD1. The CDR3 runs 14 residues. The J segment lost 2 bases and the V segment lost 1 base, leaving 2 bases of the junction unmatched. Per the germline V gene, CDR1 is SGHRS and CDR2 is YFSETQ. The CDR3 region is CASSLIQGAYEQYF. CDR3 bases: TGCGCCAGCAGCTTGATACAGGGGGCCTACGAGCAGTACTTC. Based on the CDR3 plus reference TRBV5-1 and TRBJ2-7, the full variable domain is KAGVTQTPRYLIKTRGQQVTLSCSPISGHRSVSWYQQTPGQGLQFLFEYFSETQRNKGNFPGRFSGRQFSNSRSEMNVSTLELGDSALYLCASSLIQGAYEQYFGPGTRLTVT.

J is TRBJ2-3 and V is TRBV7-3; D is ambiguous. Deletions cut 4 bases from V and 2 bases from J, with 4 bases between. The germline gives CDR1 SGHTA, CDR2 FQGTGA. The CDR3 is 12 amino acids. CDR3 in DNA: TGTGCCAGCAGCTCTTTCACAGATACGCAGTATTTT. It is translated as CASSSFTDTQYF.

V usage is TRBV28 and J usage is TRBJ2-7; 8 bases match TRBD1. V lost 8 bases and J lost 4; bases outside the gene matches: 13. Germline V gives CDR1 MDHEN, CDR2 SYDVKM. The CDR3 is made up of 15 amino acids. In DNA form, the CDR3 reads TGTGCCAGCGCCCTGGGCAGGGGGCTAGGGTACGAGCAGTACTTC. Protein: CASALGRGLGYEQYF. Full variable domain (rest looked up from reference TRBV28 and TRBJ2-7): DVKVTQSSRYLVKRTGEKVFLECVQDMDHENMFWYRQDPGLGLRLIYFSYDVKMKEKGDIPEGYSVSREKKERFSLILESASTNQTSMYLCASALGRGLGYEQYFGPGTRLTVT.

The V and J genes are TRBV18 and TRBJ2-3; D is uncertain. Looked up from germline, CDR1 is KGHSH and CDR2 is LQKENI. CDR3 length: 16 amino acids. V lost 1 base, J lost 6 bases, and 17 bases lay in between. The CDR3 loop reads CASSPLSAGRQDTQYF. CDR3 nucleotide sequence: TGTGCCAGCTCACCACTTTCGGCAGGCCGCCAGGATACGCAGTATTTT.

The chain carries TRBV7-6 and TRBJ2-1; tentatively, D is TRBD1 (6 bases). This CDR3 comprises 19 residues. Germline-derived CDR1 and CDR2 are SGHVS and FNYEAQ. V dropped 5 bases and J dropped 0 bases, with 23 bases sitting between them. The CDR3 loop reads CASSPQPGHLIDSYNEQFF. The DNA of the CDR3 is TGTGCCAGCAGCCCGCAACCGGGACACTTAATCGACTCCTACAATGAGCAGTTCTTC.

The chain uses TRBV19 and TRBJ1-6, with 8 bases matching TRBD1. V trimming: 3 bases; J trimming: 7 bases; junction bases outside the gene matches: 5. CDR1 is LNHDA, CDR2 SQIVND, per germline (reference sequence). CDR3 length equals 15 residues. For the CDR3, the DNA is TGTGCCAGTAGTATTGACAGGGGCCTAAATTCACCCCTCCACTTT. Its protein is CASSIDRGLNSPLHF.

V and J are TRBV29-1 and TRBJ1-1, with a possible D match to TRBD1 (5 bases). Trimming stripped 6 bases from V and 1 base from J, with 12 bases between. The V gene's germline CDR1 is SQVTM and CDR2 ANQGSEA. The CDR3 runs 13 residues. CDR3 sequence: CSVGVGPNTEAFF. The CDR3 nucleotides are TGCAGCGTAGGGGTAGGGCCGAACACTGAAGCTTTCTTT.

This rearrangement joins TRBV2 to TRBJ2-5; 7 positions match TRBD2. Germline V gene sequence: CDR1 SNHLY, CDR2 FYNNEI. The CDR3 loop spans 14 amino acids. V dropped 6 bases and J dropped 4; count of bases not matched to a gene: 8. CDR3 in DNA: TGTGCCAGCAGGCGACCTAGCGGCCGAGAGACCCAGTACTTC. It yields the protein CASRRPSGRETQYF.

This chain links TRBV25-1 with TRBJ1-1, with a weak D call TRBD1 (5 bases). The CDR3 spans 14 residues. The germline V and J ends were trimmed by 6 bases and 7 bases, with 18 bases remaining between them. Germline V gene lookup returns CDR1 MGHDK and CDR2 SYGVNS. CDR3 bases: TGTGCCAGCAGCGCAGACCCCAGGGTGGGTGAAGCTTTCTTT. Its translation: CASSADPRVGEAFF. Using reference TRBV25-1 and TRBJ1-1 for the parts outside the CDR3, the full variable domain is EADIYQTPRYLVIGTGKKITLECSQTMGHDKMYWYQQDPGMELHLIHYSYGVNSTEKGDLSSESTVSRIRTEHFPLTLESARPSHTSQYLCASSADPRVGEAFFGQGTRLTVV.

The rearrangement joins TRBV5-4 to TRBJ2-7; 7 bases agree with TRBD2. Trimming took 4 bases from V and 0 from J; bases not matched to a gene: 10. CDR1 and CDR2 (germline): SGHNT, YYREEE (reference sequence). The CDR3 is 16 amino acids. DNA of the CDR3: TGTGCCAGCAGCCACGGAACAGGCGGGAGCTCCTACGAGCAGTACTTC. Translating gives CASSHGTGGSSYEQYF.

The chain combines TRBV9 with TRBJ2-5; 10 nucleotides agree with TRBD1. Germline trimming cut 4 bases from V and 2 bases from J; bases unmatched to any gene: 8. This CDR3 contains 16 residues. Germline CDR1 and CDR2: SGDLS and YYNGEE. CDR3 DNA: TGTGCCAGCAGCCTTCCCGGGACAGGGGCGCAAGAGACCCAGTACTTC. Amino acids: CASSLPGTGAQETQYF.

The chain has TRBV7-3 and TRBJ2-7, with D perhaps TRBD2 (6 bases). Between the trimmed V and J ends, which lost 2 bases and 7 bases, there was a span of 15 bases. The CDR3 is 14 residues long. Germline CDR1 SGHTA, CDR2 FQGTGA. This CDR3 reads CASSLLEGRGEQYF. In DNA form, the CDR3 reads TGTGCCAGCAGCTTACTGGAGGGCCGGGGAGAGCAGTACTTC. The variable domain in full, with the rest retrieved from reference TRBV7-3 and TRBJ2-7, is GAGVSQTPSNKVTEKGKYVELRCDPISGHTALYWYRQSLGQGPEFLIYFQGTGAADDSGLPNDRFFAVRPEGSVSTLKIQRTERGDSAVYLCASSLLEGRGEQYFGPGTRLTVT.

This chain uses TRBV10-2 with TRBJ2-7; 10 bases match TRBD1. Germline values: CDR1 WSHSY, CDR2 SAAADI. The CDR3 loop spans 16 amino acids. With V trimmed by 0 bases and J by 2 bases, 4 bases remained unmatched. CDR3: CASSESAGQGTYEQYF. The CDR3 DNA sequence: TGCGCCAGCAGTGAGTCGGCGGGACAGGGGACCTACGAGCAGTACTTC.

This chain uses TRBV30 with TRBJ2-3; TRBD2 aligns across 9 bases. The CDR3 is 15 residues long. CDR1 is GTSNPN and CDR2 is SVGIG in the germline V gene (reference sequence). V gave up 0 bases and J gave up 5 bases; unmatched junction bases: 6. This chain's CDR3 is CAWSVWTSARDTQYF. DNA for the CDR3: TGTGCCTGGAGTGTCTGGACTAGCGCTAGAGATACGCAGTATTTT.

CDR3 amino acids: CASSEAQEGPTGELFF. The CDR3 DNA follows: TGTGCCAGCAGTGAAGCGCAGGAGGGACCCACCGGGGAGCTGTTTTTT. V usage is TRBV2 and J usage is TRBJ2-2, with D tentatively TRBD2 (6 bases). This CDR3 region has 16 residues. The germline V and J ends were trimmed by 0 bases and 4 bases, with 12 bases remaining between them. Per the germline V gene, CDR1 is SNHLY and CDR2 is FYNNEI.

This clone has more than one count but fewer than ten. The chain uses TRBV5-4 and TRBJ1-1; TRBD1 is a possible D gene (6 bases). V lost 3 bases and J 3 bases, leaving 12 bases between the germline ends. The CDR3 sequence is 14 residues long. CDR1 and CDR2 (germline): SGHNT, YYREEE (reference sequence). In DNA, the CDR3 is TGTGCCAGCAGCTCCGGGGGGCGGGACACTGAAGCTTTCTTT. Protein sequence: CASSSGGRDTEAFF.

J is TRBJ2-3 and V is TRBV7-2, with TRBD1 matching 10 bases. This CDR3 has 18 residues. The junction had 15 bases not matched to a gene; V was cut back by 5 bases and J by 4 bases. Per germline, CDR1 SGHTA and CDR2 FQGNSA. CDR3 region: CASSRRPGTGDPPDTQYF. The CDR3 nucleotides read TGTGCCAGCAGCCGACGTCCCGGGACAGGGGACCCCCCAGATACGCAGTATTTT.

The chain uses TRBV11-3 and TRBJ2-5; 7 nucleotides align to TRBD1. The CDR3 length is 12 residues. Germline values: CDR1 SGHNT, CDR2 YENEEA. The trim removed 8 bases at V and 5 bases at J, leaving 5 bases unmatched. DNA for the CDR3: TGTGCCAGCTCTACCAGGGGGGAGACCCAGTACTTC. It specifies CASSTRGETQYF.